The source of this T cell receptor beta chain is a study of CD4 T cells in relation to SARS-CoV-2 and coronaviruses. Study-wide findings and caveats: Monoreactive clones expanded significantly more to SARS-CoV-2 than crossreactive clones did.

Before the COVID-19 pandemic, during about 2010-2018, CD4+ T cells were taken from unexposed donors. The CDR3 extends over 15 amino acids. The V gene's germline CDR1 is LNHNV and CDR2 YYDKDF (reference sequence). Between the trimmed V and J ends, which lost 2 bases and 3 bases, there was a span of 8 bases. Clones were read by immunoSEQ multiplex PCR, and TCRdb kept only the in-frame ones, dropping some. This sample carries about 64,000 clones, approximately 94% of them seen once, and the ten largest clones take 0.14%. Concerning this clone itself: Its specificity is unknown.

Sequences were obtained from naive CD4+ T cells from PBMCs. The subset: naive CD4+ T cells isolated by negative enrichment. V and J are TRBV15 and TRBJ2-6; D not certain. The TCR sequence derives from a human donor in good health. The CDR3 loop reads CATSRFGYGANVLTF. The CDR3 coding sequence is TGTGCCACCAGCAGATTTGGGTATGGGGCCAACGTCCTGACTTTC.